This T cell receptor (beta chain) was documented in a study of blood T cells in healthy people across ages. A note on this clonotype: Antigen unknown.

Through a sample-barcoded 5' primer and a J-beta primer mix, a second PCR was run for roughly 7 to 12 cycles. One entry per CDR3 protein, called by TCRdb with MiXCR from the 5' RACE reads. This sample carries 650,000 to 1,000,000 distinct CDR3 sequences, about 37% of them seen once, and the ten largest clones take 10% to 15%. Findings and limits, study-wide: A roughly linear fall in TCR beta diversity per million T cells was seen with increasing age.

The V gene end was trimmed by 2 bases and the J gene end by 6 bases; junction bases not matched to a gene: 18. The length of the CDR3 is 19 residues. Total RNA amounts of at least 5 micrograms were extracted per sample. This TCR was sampled from a man younger than 35 in good health. The chain links TRBV12-3 or TRBV12-4 to TRBJ1-4; TRBD1 agrees at 7 bases. Sequencing was done on a sample of blood. CDR3 DNA sequence: TGTGCCAGCAGTTTACGGGGTGGGGCAGGGGGTATTTCTTATGAAAAACTGTTTTTT. Protein product: CASSLRGGAGGISYEKLFF.